This TCR beta chain comes out of a study of blood T cell repertoires in COVID-19 (dated by TCRdb to 2018 to 2021). Notes on the research overall: Samples covering the acute and convalescent phases of COVID-19 were provided by collaborators in the United States, Italy and Spain. The prospective study material was composed of cDNA or gDNA derived from T cells, B-cell-depleted T cells, or PBMCs. The dataset comprised deeply sampled blood TCRbeta repertoires from subjects exposed to, actively infected with, or recovered from COVID-19. The repertoires were made available in a free public database intended to serve as a resource for research on the immune response to SARS-CoV-2. The samples were drawn from two sources: the first 160 participants of the ongoing ImmuneRACE study, and 950 to 1,500 subjects contributed by 6 global collaborators. Nearly every sample came with metadata listing a de-identified subject ID, COVID-19 status, age in years and sex. Where HLA class I and class II types were available, the types were taken from metadata supplied by the sample provider, not from assay-based typing. The research as a whole found: Clinical and demographic metadata were provided uncurated, with the amount varying by source and participant.

TCRbeta CDR3 regions were amplified from genomic DNA using the immunoSEQ Assay, a bias-controlled multiplex PCR. In the authors' own workflow: Within the assay, amplification of reference gene primers was used to estimate how many nucleated cells each sample contained. To quantify the absolute abundance of each unique TCRbeta CDR3 rearrangement, sequence reads were collapsed and filtered. For each sample, productive Simpson clonality was calculated by taking the square root of Simpson's diversity index across productive rearrangements. Sourced from immuneACCESS, this table was stored by TCRdb with only in-frame sequences that have V and J called. A share of the clones is absent; for the studies checked, an unresolved V gene accounts for under half, and the remainder has no known explanation. V, J and clone size reflect that table, while D and trimming were determined from the DNA. This sample gives 350,000 to 450,000 clones in total; around 87% of them show up just once. Together, the top ten hold 2.3% of the sample.

The CDR3 contains 15 residues, cysteine and phenylalanine counted. CDR3 DNA only is kept here, 45 bases in frame from base 1. CDR1 and CDR2 are drawn from the germline V gene: MDHEN, SYDVKM. The junction shows trimming of 7 bases on V and 3 bases on J, and the gene matches do not reach 6 bases of it. One collaborating source in Seattle enrolled patients during active infection and followed them longitudinally through the course of disease. Each collaborating institution followed its own protocols to collect whole blood in K2EDTA tubes. For TCRbeta analysis, collaborators shipped samples as frozen whole blood, isolated PBMCs, or DNA extracted from either of those sample types. Note on this clone: The antigen it binds to is not known. No base-level quality is on record; no much larger clone is a single base apart.

Sequenced: peripheral blood. The TCR was taken from a woman aged 55-70 years with COVID-19, enrolled during active disease. The V and J segments used are TRBV28 and TRBJ1-5; 10 bases in between match TRBD1. The CDR3 protein is CASNDRGLNNQPQHF. Read as DNA, the sequence is TGTGCCAGCAACGACAGGGGGCTAAACAATCAGCCCCAGCATTTT. The CDR3 plus the reference TRBV28 and TRBJ1-5 genes for the other parts give the full variable domain: DVKVTQSSRYLVKRTGEKVFLECVQDMDHENMFWYRQDPGLGLRLIYFSYDVKMKEKGDIPEGYSVSREKKERFSLILESASTNQTSMYLCASNDRGLNNQPQHFGDGTRLSIL.